The 6 T cell receptor beta chains presented below share a single source sample, sequenced in a study of T-cell memory formation after mild COVID-19. TCRdb ran MiXCR on the 5' RACE reads and lists one entry per CDR3 protein. In the table there are about 470,000 distinct CDR3 sequences, around 27% of which are singletons. The source material was PBMCs or a T cell subset sorted from them (not recorded which). The receptors here all came from an adult woman who had mild COVID-19 (a few samples of this study predate the infection). Cell type and time point are not known.

This sequence joins TRBV7-9 and TRBJ1-1; unclear D gene. V was cut by 5 bases and J by 7 bases, with 14 bases left in between. Per the germline V gene, CDR1 is SEHNR and CDR2 is FQNEAQ (reference sequence). The CDR3 sequence is 13 residues long. CDR3: CASSGVLRGEAFF. For the CDR3, the DNA is TGTGCCAGCAGCGGAGTTCTCCGGGGTGAAGCTTTCTTT.

The chain has TRBV7-9 and TRBJ1-5; a possible D gene is TRBD1 (5 bases). This CDR3 spans 16 amino acids. Deletions cut 1 base from V and 1 base from J, with 11 bases between. Germline lookup yields CDR1 SEHNR and CDR2 FQNEAQ (reference sequence). For the CDR3, the DNA is TGTGCCAGCAGCTTAGTTGGGGGGAGCAGCAATCAGCCCCAGCATTTT. Protein: CASSLVGGSSNQPQHF.

This chain links TRBV7-9 with TRBJ2-3; D remains unclear. V lost 8 bases and J 4 bases, leaving 7 bases between the germline ends. The CDR3 runs to 11 residues. Germline values: CDR1 SEHNR, CDR2 FQNEAQ (reference sequence). The chain's CDR3 is CASRPADTQYF. The CDR3 DNA reads TGTGCCAGCCGCCCGGCAGATACGCAGTATTTT.

This clonotype was counted only a few times. At one of its ends the junction is not consistent with the germline gene, which may arise from a read error. The chain has TRBV7-7 and TRBJ2-5, with 13 bases lining up with TRBD2. The CDR3 consists of 16 residues. CDR1 and CDR2 from the germline V gene are SSHAT and FNYEAQ (reference sequence). The CDR3 here is CASSVLAGGMYETQYF. The CDR3 DNA sequence: TGTGCTAGCAGCGTACTAGCGGGAGGGATGTATGAGACCCAGTACTTC.

The chain carries TRBV18 and TRBJ2-4; tentative D call: TRBD1 (7 bases). The V and J ends lost 1 base and 9 bases respectively, with 13 bases between them. The CDR3 is made up of 14 amino acids. Germline loops: CDR1 KGHSH, CDR2 LQKENI. CDR3 nucleotide sequence: TGTGCCAGCTCACCACGCCAGGGGGGCTCCATTCAGTACTTC. Translation: CASSPRQGGSIQYF.

This clonotype came up once. A single base separates this from a much larger clone, so it may be a read error. The rearrangement joins TRBV7-9 to TRBJ1-1; D unclear. This CDR3 contains 13 residues. Per the germline V gene, CDR1 is SEHNR and CDR2 is FQNEAQ (reference sequence). The V gene lost 5 bases and the J gene lost 1 base, with 8 bases spanning the gap. In nucleotides, the CDR3 is TGTGCCAGCAGCCGCATCGGGAACACTGAAGCTTTCTTT. Amino acid sequence: CASSRIGNTEAFF.